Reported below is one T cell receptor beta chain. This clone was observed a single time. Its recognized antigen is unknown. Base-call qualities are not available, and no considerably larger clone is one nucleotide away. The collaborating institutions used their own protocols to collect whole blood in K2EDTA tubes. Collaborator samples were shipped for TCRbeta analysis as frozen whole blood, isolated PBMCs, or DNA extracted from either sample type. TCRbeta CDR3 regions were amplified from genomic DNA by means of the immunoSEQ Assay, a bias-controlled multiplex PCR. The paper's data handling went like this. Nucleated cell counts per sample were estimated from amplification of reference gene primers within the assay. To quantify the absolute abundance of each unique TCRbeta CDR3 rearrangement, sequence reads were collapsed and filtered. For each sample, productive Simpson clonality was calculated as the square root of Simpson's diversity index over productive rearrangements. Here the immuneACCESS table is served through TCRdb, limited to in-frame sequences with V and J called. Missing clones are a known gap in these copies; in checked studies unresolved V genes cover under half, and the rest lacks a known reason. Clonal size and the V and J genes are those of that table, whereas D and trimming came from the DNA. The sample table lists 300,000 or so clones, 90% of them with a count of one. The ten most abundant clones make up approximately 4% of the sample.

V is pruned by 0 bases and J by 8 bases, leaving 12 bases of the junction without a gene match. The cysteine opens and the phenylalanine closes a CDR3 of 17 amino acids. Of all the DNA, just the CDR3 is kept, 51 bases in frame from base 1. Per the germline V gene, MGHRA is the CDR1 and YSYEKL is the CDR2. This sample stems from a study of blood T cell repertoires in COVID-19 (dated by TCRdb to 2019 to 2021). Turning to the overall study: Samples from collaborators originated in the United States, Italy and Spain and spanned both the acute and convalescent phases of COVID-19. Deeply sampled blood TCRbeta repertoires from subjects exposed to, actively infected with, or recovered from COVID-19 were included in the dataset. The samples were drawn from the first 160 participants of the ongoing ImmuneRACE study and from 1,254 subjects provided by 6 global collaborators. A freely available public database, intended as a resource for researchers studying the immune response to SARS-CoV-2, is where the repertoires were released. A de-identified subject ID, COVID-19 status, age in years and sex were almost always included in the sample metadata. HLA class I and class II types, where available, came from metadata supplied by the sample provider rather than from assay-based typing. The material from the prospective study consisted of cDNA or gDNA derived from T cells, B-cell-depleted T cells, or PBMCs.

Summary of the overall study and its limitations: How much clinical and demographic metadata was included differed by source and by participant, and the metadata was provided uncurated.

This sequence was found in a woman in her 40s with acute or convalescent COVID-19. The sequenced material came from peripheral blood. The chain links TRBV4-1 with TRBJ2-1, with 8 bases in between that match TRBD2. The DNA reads TGCGCCAGCAGCCAAGAGGTTCACGGGGGGGCCGTCGATGAGCAGTTCTTC. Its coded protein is CASSQEVHGGAVDEQFF.